This TCR beta chain was captured by sequencing in a study of response to subunit inactivated influenza vaccine. V was clipped by 3 bases and J by 1 base, with 11 bases between them. Germline lookup yields CDR1 ENHRY and CDR2 SYGVKD. The CDR3 is made up of 15 amino acids. TCRdb independently ran MiXCR on the RT-PCR reads; one entry per CDR3 protein. The sample carries about 540,000 distinct CDR3 sequences, approximately 24% recorded once. The data also belong to a second study, concerning T cells expressing NK-cell markers. Per that study: Scientists made TCR beta cDNA using 5'RACE template switching with UMIs.

The clonotype comes from a man aged 50 to 60 who received an inactivated influenza vaccine. The rearrangement joins TRBV10-3 to TRBJ2-3, with D unresolved. The sequencing used CD4+ T cells sorted from PBMCs, collected roughly 13 days after vaccination. The CDR3 is CAISDLGSGTDTQYF. DNA for the CDR3: TGTGCCATCAGTGATTTAGGGTCCGGCACAGATACGCAGTATTTT.